This passage covers 25 T cell receptor beta chains from one sample sequenced in a study of early T cells in non-severe SARS-CoV-2 infection (dated by TCRdb to about 2021). The library was prepared using 5' RACE. The listed sequencing device is NextSeq 500. Using fastp at Q25 and MiXCR, TCRdb reprocessed the public reads and kept productive beta chains. A single entry per CDR3 protein holds the most common genes and DNA from its merged rows. This sample is represented by about 22,000 distinct CDR3 sequences; about 3.7% of them were singletons. In total, the top ten clones hold around 5.6% of the sample. The sequenced material came from whole blood. These receptors were collected from an adult who was a healthcare worker with PCR-confirmed SARS-CoV-2 infection or an uninfected control (not recorded which).

In this sample, this clonotype turned up many times. This rearrangement joins TRBV27 to TRBJ1-1; the D gene is possibly TRBD1 (5 bases). Germline V gives CDR1 MNHEY, CDR2 SMNVEV (reference sequence). CDR3 length: 13 residues. Between the trimmed V and J ends, which lost 3 bases and 8 bases, there was a span of 13 bases. For the CDR3, the DNA is TGTGCCAGCAGTTTTAATGGGGGTACCGAAGCTTTCTTT. This gives the protein CASSFNGGTEAFF.

This clonotype has only a few counts. The V call is TRBV12-3 or TRBV12-4, the J call TRBJ2-5; a possible D gene is TRBD1 (5 bases). Trimming took 6 bases from V and 3 from J, leaving 11 bases between them. The CDR3 is made up of 13 amino acids. The CDR3 DNA is TGTGCCAGCAGGCGTCAGGGCGAAGAGACCCAGTACTTC. Protein product: CASRRQGEETQYF.

This sequence joins TRBV10-2 and TRBJ1-3, with D unresolved. The V gene lost 0 bases and the J gene lost 2 bases, with 5 bases spanning the gap. The CDR3 loop spans 14 amino acids. CDR1 is WSHSY, CDR2 SAAADI, per germline. The CDR3 is CASSESAAGNTIYF. The CDR3, as DNA: TGCGCCAGCAGTGAGTCGGCCGCTGGAAACACCATATATTTT.

This clonotype was observed at least ten times. The V gene is TRBV5-5, the J gene TRBJ1-6, with D unclear. The germline V and J ends were trimmed by 5 bases and 10 bases, with 10 bases remaining between them. Germline V lookup: CDR1 SGHKS, CDR2 YYEKEE (reference sequence). The CDR3 runs 12 residues. The CDR3 loop reads CASSYPGSPLHF. CDR3 nucleotides: TGTGCCAGCAGTTACCCAGGATCACCCCTCCACTTT.

Ten or more counts support this clonotype. The chain combines TRBV12-3 or TRBV12-4 with TRBJ1-2; possibly TRBD1 for D (5 bases). Deletions cut 3 bases from V and 8 bases from J, with 13 bases between. The CDR3 spans 13 residues. CDR3 protein: CASSLGQGTGYTF. CDR3 nucleotide sequence: TGTGCCAGCAGTTTGGGGCAGGGTACCGGCTACACCTTC.

The V and J genes are TRBV6-6 and TRBJ2-1, with TRBD1 as a possible D gene (5 bases). The V end was cut by 4 bases, the J end by 12 bases, with 19 bases between. The length of the CDR3 is 14 residues. Germline CDR1 reads MNHNY; CDR2 reads SVGAGI (reference sequence). CDR3 residues: CASSSPMAAQGQFF. The CDR3 region has the DNA TGTGCCAGCAGTTCGCCTATGGCCGCTCAGGGGCAGTTCTTC.

This clonotype was detected many times. V gene TRBV29-1 combines with J gene TRBJ2-7; a weak D match, TRBD2 (6 bases). The V and J ends lost 7 bases and 5 bases respectively, with 18 bases between them. Germline V gene data show CDR1 as SQVTM and CDR2 as ANQGSEA. The CDR3 is 13 residues long. CDR3 sequence reads: CSAAGGKGDEQYF. The DNA for the CDR3 is TGCAGCGCCGCTGGAGGGAAAGGGGACGAGCAGTACTTC.

This clonotype was picked up many times. The gene calls are TRBV7-8 and TRBJ1-1; TRBD1 is a possible D gene (5 bases). Germline CDR1 is SGHVS and CDR2 is FQNEAQ. V lost 2 bases and J 4 bases, leaving 29 bases between the germline ends. This CDR3 is 20 amino acids long. This chain's CDR3 is CASSLIRPLGSGGRGTEAFF. CDR3 bases: TGTGCCAGCAGCTTAATTAGGCCACTAGGCTCCGGGGGGAGAGGCACTGAAGCTTTCTTT.

This clonotype was counted between two and nine times. The rearrangement uses TRBV9 and TRBJ2-3, with D maybe TRBD1 (6 bases). Germline CDR1 reads SGDLS; CDR2 reads YYNGEE. V was clipped by 2 bases and J by 1 base, with 8 bases between them. The CDR3 is 14 residues long. The CDR3 region has the DNA TGTGCCAGCAGCGTCTCAGGGGGCACAGATACGCAGTATTTT. Its translation: CASSVSGGTDTQYF.

This clonotype was recorded many times. The chain links TRBV7-2 to TRBJ2-4; possibly TRBD2 for D (5 bases). CDR1 and CDR2 from the germline V gene are SGHTA and FQGNSA. Trimming removed 3 bases at V and 1 base at J, with 7 bases between. The CDR3 has 14 amino acids. CDR3 nucleotides: TGTGCCAGCAGCTTCCGGGGTGCCAAAAACATTCAGTACTTC. Translation gives CASSFRGAKNIQYF.

The J gene is TRBJ2-3, the V gene TRBV6-6, with D maybe TRBD1 (6 bases). Germline CDR1 reads MNHNY; CDR2 reads SVGAGI (reference sequence). Deletions cut 2 bases from V and 8 bases from J, with 11 bases between. The CDR3 is made up of 13 amino acids. The DNA of the CDR3 is TGTGCCAGCAGTTACGTGCCAGGGGTTACGCAGTATTTT. Residues: CASSYVPGVTQYF.

Many counts were recorded for this clonotype. This sequence joins TRBV20-1 and TRBJ2-7; TRBD1 is a possible D gene (6 bases). The CDR3 contains 15 residues. Trimming removed 5 bases from V and 2 bases from J, with 19 bases in between. CDR1 is DFQATT, CDR2 SNEGSKA, per germline (reference sequence). The CDR3 nucleotides read TGCAGTGCTGCAGAAGCTCGGACAGCTACCTACGAGCAGTACTTC. This encodes CSAAEARTATYEQYF.

This clonotype was observed many times. J is TRBJ1-5 and V is TRBV12-3 or TRBV12-4; D perhaps matches TRBD1 (6 bases). This CDR3 has 14 residues. V lost 2 bases and J 7 bases, leaving 12 bases between the germline ends. For the CDR3, the DNA is TGTGCCAGCAGTTTACAGGGGCAGGGGCAGCCCCAGCATTTT. As protein: CASSLQGQGQPQHF.

This clonotype came up a few times. J is TRBJ1-5 and V is TRBV10-3; tentatively, D is TRBD1 (6 bases). This CDR3 comprises 13 residues. V lost 8 bases to trimming and J lost 7 bases, with 15 bases between them. Germline CDR1 is ENHRY and CDR2 is SYGVKD. This CDR3 is CAIAGAINQPQHF. The DNA for the CDR3 is TGTGCCATCGCGGGGGCGATTAACCAGCCCCAGCATTTT.

In this sample, this clonotype turned up many times. This chain uses TRBV30 with TRBJ2-7; D is uncertain. The CDR3 has 12 residues. The V gene's germline CDR1 is GTSNPN and CDR2 SVGIG (reference sequence). V lost 4 bases to trimming and J lost 3 bases, with 10 bases between them. The CDR3 reads CAWNMDGYEQYF. As DNA, the CDR3 is TGTGCCTGGAACATGGACGGCTACGAGCAGTACTTC.

This clonotype came up once. The V and J genes are TRBV27 and TRBJ2-2, with D hard to call. V was shortened by 0 bases and J by 3 bases, with 5 bases between the two germline ends. Germline CDR1 and CDR2: MNHEY and SMNVEV (reference sequence). CDR3 length equals 14 residues. The CDR3, as DNA: TGTGCCAGCAGTTTATCGACTTACACCGGGGAGCTGTTTTTT. The encoded protein is CASSLSTYTGELFF.

This clonotype is termed medium-sized. In DNA, the CDR3 is TGTGCCAGCAGCTTAGTCGGGGGGAGCACAGATACGCAGTATTTT. The encoded protein is CASSLVGGSTDTQYF. The rearrangement joins TRBV7-3 to TRBJ2-3; 7 positions match TRBD2. V trimming: 2 bases; J trimming: 0 bases; junction bases outside the gene matches: 2. From germline, CDR1 is SGHTA and CDR2 FQGTGA. The CDR3 is made up of 15 amino acids.

This clonotype was seen ten or more times. The rearrangement links TRBV19 to TRBJ2-6; perhaps TRBD1 as D (5 bases). With 2 bases removed from V and 0 bases from J, the gap between germline ends came to 8 bases. The germline V gene has CDR1 LNHDA and CDR2 SQIVND (reference sequence). This CDR3 contains 16 residues. This CDR3 is CASSIQGSSGANVLTF. CDR3 DNA: TGTGCCAGTAGTATACAGGGAAGCTCTGGGGCCAACGTCCTGACTTTC.

This clonotype was observed many times. The rearrangement uses TRBV5-1 and TRBJ1-5; no clear D. Germline CDR1 reads SGHRS; CDR2 reads YFSETQ. CDR3 length: 13 amino acids. Deletions cut 2 bases from V and 11 bases from J, with 14 bases between. For the CDR3, the DNA is TGCGCCAGCAGCTTCTCGGGCGGTGGGGCCCAGCATTTT. Translating gives CASSFSGGGAQHF.

This clonotype was picked up many times. V gene TRBV29-1 combines with J gene TRBJ1-2; the D gene is possibly TRBD1 (6 bases). The length of the CDR3 is 11 residues. Germline values: CDR1 SQVTM, CDR2 ANQGSEA. V gave up 6 bases and J gave up 5 bases, with 10 bases separating them. DNA for the CDR3: TGCAGCGTGATGACAGGATATGGCTACACCTTC. Its protein product is CSVMTGYGYTF.

This clonotype has a count of ten or more. The gene calls are TRBV11-2 and TRBJ1-4; no clear D gene. Germline lookup yields CDR1 SGHAT and CDR2 FQNNGV. V lost 3 bases, J lost 7 bases, and 15 bases lay in between. The CDR3 length is 15 residues. CDR3 nucleotides: TGTGCCAGCAGCTTTTCTGGGCCAATTCGTGAAAAACTGTTTTTT. As protein: CASSFSGPIREKLFF.

This clonotype was picked up many times. The chain joins TRBV7-2 to TRBJ2-3; D gene ambiguous. The length of the CDR3 is 18 residues. Deletions cut 5 bases from V and 0 bases from J, with 21 bases between. Per germline, CDR1 SGHTA and CDR2 FQGNSA. Here the CDR3 reads CASSPSGRSRSSTDTQYF. Written as DNA, the CDR3 is TGTGCCAGCAGCCCTTCAGGTCGGAGCCGCTCTAGCACAGATACGCAGTATTTT.

This clonotype was observed at least ten times. This CDR3 is CASKTGTNYGYTF. The CDR3 nucleotides are TGTGCCAGCAAGACAGGAACTAACTATGGCTACACCTTC. The rearrangement uses TRBV28 and TRBJ1-2, with D possibly TRBD1 on 6 matching bases. Trimming took 7 bases from V and 0 from J, leaving 9 bases between them. This CDR3 has 13 amino acids. Germline assignment: CDR1 MDHEN and CDR2 SYDVKM.

The V call is TRBV6-5, the J call TRBJ1-3; no firm D call. Trimming took off 6 bases at V and 0 bases at J, with 12 bases between the two ends. The CDR3 loop spans 15 amino acids. The germline gives CDR1 MNHEY, CDR2 SVGAGI. The CDR3: CASRFDSRSGNTIYF. CDR3 bases: TGTGCCAGCAGGTTTGACTCCCGCTCTGGAAACACCATATATTTT.

By sample fraction, this clonotype is medium-sized. The chain is built from TRBV20-1 and TRBJ2-1; possible D gene TRBD2, 5 bases. CDR1 and CDR2 (germline): DFQATT, SNEGSKA (reference sequence). This CDR3 is 14 amino acids long. V lost 3 bases and J 9 bases, leaving 18 bases between the germline ends. The CDR3 DNA follows: TGCAGTGCTAGTCACCCGACGGCCCGGGGTGAGCAGTTCTTC. Translation gives CSASHPTARGEQFF.